This entry is about one TCR beta chain. Its target is not known. This record belongs to a study of identical twins. Study outcomes and limitations: In cord blood, abundant beta clonotypes had fewer insertions; memory showed no trend.

In germline, CDR1 is DFQATT, CDR2 SNEGSKA (reference sequence). The V segment lost 3 bases and the J segment 3 bases; nucleotides outside the gene matches: 2. This CDR3 region has 14 residues. Each CDR3 protein is one row after TCRdb ran MiXCR on the 5' RACE reads. Of 220,000 or so distinct CDR3 sequences listed, roughly 7% are singletons. All of the donors were Caucasians in good health. These data were also reused for a study on yellow fever vaccine responses in identical twins.

This sequence was found in a woman under 30 in good health. J is TRBJ2-3 and V is TRBV20-1, with TRBD2 identical over 11 bases. The specimen was memory (CD45RO+) T cells sorted from blood. CDR3 loop: CSARIAGGTDTQYF. In nucleotides, the CDR3 is TGCAGTGCTAGGATAGCGGGGGGGACAGATACGCAGTATTTT.